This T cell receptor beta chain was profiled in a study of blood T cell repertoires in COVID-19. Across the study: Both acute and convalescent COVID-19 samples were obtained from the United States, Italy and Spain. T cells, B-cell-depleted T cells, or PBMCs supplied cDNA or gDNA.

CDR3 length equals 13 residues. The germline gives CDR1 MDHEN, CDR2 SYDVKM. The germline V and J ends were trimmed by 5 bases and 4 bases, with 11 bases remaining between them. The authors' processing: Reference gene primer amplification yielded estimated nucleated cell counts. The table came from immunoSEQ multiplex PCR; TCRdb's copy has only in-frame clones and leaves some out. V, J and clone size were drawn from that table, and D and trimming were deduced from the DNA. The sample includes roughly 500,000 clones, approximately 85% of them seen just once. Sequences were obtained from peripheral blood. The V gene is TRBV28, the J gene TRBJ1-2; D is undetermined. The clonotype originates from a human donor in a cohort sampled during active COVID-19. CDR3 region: CASSAITAYGYTF. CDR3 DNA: TGTGCCAGCAGTGCTATAACAGCCTATGGCTACACCTTC.